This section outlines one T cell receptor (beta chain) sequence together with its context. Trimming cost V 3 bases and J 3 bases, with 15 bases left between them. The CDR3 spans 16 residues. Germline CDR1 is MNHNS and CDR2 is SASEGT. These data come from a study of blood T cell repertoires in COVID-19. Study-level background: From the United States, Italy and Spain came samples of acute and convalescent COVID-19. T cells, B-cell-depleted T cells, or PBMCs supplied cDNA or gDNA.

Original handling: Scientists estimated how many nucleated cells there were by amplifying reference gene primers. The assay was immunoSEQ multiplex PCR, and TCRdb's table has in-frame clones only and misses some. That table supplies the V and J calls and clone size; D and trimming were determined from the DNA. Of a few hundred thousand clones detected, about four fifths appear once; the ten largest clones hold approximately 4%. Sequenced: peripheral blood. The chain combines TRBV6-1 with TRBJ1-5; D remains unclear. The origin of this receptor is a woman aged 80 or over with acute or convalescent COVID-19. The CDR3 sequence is CASSETIRQDNQPQHF. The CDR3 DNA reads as TGTGCCAGCAGTGAGACCATACGGCAGGACAATCAGCCCCAGCATTTT.